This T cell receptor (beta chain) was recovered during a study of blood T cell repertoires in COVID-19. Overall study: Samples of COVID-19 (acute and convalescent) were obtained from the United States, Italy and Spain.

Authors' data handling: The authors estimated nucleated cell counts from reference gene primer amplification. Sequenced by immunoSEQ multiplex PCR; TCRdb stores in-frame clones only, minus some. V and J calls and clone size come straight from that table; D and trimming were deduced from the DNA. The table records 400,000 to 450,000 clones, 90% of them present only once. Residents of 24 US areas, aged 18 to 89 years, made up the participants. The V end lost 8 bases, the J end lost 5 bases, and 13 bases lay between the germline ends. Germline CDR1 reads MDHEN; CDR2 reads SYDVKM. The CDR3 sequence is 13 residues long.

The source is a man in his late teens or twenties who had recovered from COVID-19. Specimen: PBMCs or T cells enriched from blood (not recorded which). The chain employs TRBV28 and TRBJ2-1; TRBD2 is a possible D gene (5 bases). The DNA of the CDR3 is TGTGCCAGCCTTGAGGGCCTGGACAATGAGCAGTTCTTC. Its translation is CASLEGLDNEQFF.